The 17 T cell receptor beta chains in this list originate from one sample, sequenced in a study of T cell responses to AZD1222 COVID-19 vaccine (dated by TCRdb to the early 2020s). Receptor libraries were prepared by the immunoSEQ multiplex PCR assay. TCRdb took this table from immuneACCESS and kept in-frame rearrangements with V and J called. Such tables lack part of the clones; where checked against another copy, unresolved V genes explain under half of the gap, and the rest is unexplained. Across this sample there are about 150,000 clones, with about 93% seen only once. Jointly, the top ten make up around 1.3% of the sample. This sample's time point label indicates: baseline before first vaccination. Sequencing was performed on peripheral blood, taken on day 0 of AZD1222 vaccination. These receptors originate from an adult in good health.

V usage is TRBV3-1 (or the pseudogene TRBV3-2) and J usage is TRBJ2-3, with D maybe TRBD2 (5 bases). This CDR3 region has 15 residues. The germline gives CDR1 LGHDT, CDR2 YNNKEL (reference sequence). The ends were cut back, 4 bases at V and 2 bases at J, with 13 bases in the middle. Here the CDR3 reads CASSRPGSSTDTQYF. For the CDR3, the DNA is TGTGCCAGCAGCCGTCCGGGGTCGTCCACAGATACGCAGTATTTT.

The rearrangement joins TRBV6-5 to TRBJ1-3; TRBD1 matches 7 bases. J gave up 9 bases and V 6 bases, and 14 bases lay outside the gene matches. Germline values: CDR1 MNHEY, CDR2 SVGAGI. The CDR3 contains 15 residues. The CDR3 sequence is CASSYEARGIVTIYF. DNA of the CDR3: TGTGCCAGCAGCTACGAGGCCAGGGGGATAGTCACCATATATTTT.

In this sample, this clone turned up once. The chain uses TRBV23-1 and TRBJ2-7; 9 bases are a match to TRBD1. TRBV23-1 has ORF status, its function being uncertain. Trimming cost V 1 base and J 5 bases; bases outside gene matches: 9. The CDR3 consists of 16 residues. CDR3 nucleotides: TGCGCCAGCAGTCAATACAGGGGGCTTCTCAGAAACGAGCAGTACGTC. Protein: CASSQYRGLLRNEQYV.

J is TRBJ2-5 and V is TRBV30, with D tentatively TRBD1 (5 bases). Germline V gives CDR1 GTSNPN, CDR2 SVGIG (reference sequence). V was cut by 2 bases and J by 1 base, with 11 bases left in between. The CDR3 runs 14 residues. In nucleotides, the CDR3 is TGTGCCTGGAGTATCGACAGCCTCCAAGAGACCCAGTACTTC. Protein product: CAWSIDSLQETQYF. Full variable domain (rest looked up from reference TRBV30 and TRBJ2-5): SQTIHQWPATLVQPVGSPLSLECTVEGTSNPNLYWYRQAAGRGLQLLFYSVGIGQISSEVPQNLSASRPQDRQFILSSKKLLLSDSGFYLCAWSIDSLQETQYFGPGTRLLVL.

The rearrangement links TRBV9 to TRBJ2-5; 8 bases fit TRBD1. The CDR3 has 14 amino acids. The V and J ends lost 2 bases and 2 bases, in that order; junction bases with no gene match: 2. The germline CDR1 and CDR2 sequences are SGDLS and YYNGEE. The CDR3 loop reads CASSVRQGQETQYF. CDR3 DNA: TGTGCCAGCAGCGTTCGACAGGGGCAAGAGACCCAGTACTTC.

The chain employs TRBV3-1 (or the pseudogene TRBV3-2) and TRBJ1-3; no reliable D call. Trimming shortened V by 1 base and J by 0 bases, and 13 bases separated the two germline ends. CDR3 length: 17 residues. Germline V gene sequence: CDR1 LGHDT, CDR2 YNNKEL (reference sequence). DNA of the CDR3: TGTGCCAGCAGCCAAGTCCGGGTTTCTCGCTCTGGAAACACCATATATTTT. Its protein is CASSQVRVSRSGNTIYF.

This chain uses TRBV7-2 with TRBJ2-1; possible D gene TRBD1, 5 bases. Deletions cut 0 bases from V and 5 bases from J, with 11 bases between. Germline V gives CDR1 SGHTA, CDR2 FQGNSA. The CDR3 sequence is 15 residues long. The chain's CDR3 is CASSLAGSRDNEQFF. The CDR3 DNA reads TGTGCCAGCAGCTTAGCGGGATCCAGGGACAATGAGCAGTTCTTC.

The rearrangement uses TRBV27 and TRBJ2-7; no reliable D call. The germline V gene encodes CDR1 MNHEY and CDR2 SMNVEV (reference sequence). The ends were cut back, 6 bases at V and 3 bases at J, with 15 bases in the middle. The CDR3 is 14 residues long. The CDR3 DNA is TGTGCCAGCAGCCAGGACGGCTATAACTACGAGCAGTACGTC. This translates into CASSQDGYNYEQYV.

This clone has a handful of counts. The rearrangement joins TRBV7-6 to TRBJ1-1; 8 nucleotides align to TRBD1. The V and J ends lost 1 base and 0 bases, in that order; junction bases with no gene match: 4. The CDR3 runs 16 residues. Germline CDR1 reads SGHVS; CDR2 reads FNYEAQ. The CDR3 spells CASSLGTGFMNTEAFF. The CDR3 DNA sequence: TGTGCCAGCAGCTTAGGGACAGGGTTCATGAACACTGAAGCTTTCTTT.

The chain has TRBV7-9 and TRBJ2-2; D ambiguous. Between the trimmed V and J ends, which lost 7 bases and 2 bases, there was a span of 5 bases. Germline V gene lookup returns CDR1 SEHNR and CDR2 FQNEAQ (reference sequence). The CDR3 is 12 amino acids. The DNA for the CDR3 is TGTGCCAGCACCCGAAACACCGGGGAGCTGTTTTTT. This gives the protein CASTRNTGELFF.

This chain links TRBV7-2 with TRBJ2-5; D possibly corresponds to TRBD2 (7 bases). Germline loops: CDR1 SGHTA, CDR2 FQGNSA. V was clipped by 1 base and J by 9 bases, with 18 bases between them. The CDR3 is 15 residues long. CDR3 amino acids: CASSLDLAGAGAQYF. DNA for the CDR3: TGTGCCAGCAGCTTAGATCTGGCGGGGGCGGGGGCCCAGTACTTC.

The V and J genes are TRBV19 and TRBJ2-3, with 7 bases lining up with TRBD2. Germline-derived CDR1 and CDR2 are LNHDA and SQIVND (reference sequence). This CDR3 comprises 15 residues. Trimming cost V 5 bases and J 0 bases; bases outside gene matches: 5. CDR3 region: CASSGRGRSTDTQYF. Here the CDR3 DNA reads TGTGCCAGTAGTGGGAGGGGAAGAAGCACAGATACGCAGTATTTT.

The chain employs TRBV27 and TRBJ1-2; D ambiguous. Germline values: CDR1 MNHEY, CDR2 SMNVEV (reference sequence). The CDR3 extends over 14 amino acids. The ends were cut back, 8 bases at V and 8 bases at J, with 21 bases in the middle. CDR3 region: CASSIFAGEPGYTF. The DNA for the CDR3 is TGTGCCAGCTCTATATTCGCCGGTGAGCCGGGCTACACCTTC.

The count of this clone is one. The rearrangement uses TRBV5-1 and TRBJ1-2, with 12 bases lining up with TRBD1. Germline V gives CDR1 SGHRS, CDR2 YFSETQ. V was pared by 5 bases and J by 1 base, with 9 bases of the junction left unmatched. This CDR3 has 17 residues. The CDR3 coding sequence is TGCGCCAGCAGACTCGGGACAGGGGGCTTTGTTAACTATGGCTACACCTTC. Translation: CASRLGTGGFVNYGYTF.

This clone was seen a handful of times. Here the CDR3 reads CASSRGGPTGELFF. The CDR3, as DNA: TGCGCCAGCAGCAGAGGGGGCCCCACCGGGGAGCTGTTTTTT. The V and J genes are TRBV5-1 and TRBJ2-2; 7 bases are a match to TRBD1. Germline values: CDR1 SGHRS, CDR2 YFSETQ. With V trimmed by 4 bases and J by 4 bases, 4 bases remained unmatched. The length of the CDR3 is 14 residues. Full variable domain (missing parts from reference TRBV5-1 and TRBJ2-2): KAGVTQTPRYLIKTRGQQVTLSCSPISGHRSVSWYQQTPGQGLQFLFEYFSETQRNKGNFPGRFSGRQFSNSRSEMNVSTLELGDSALYLCASSRGGPTGELFFGEGSRLTVL.

This clone was picked up one time. One junction end does not reproduce the germline sequence, and a read error may be involved. V usage is TRBV27 and J usage is TRBJ2-3; 10 nucleotides agree with TRBD2. Germline loops: CDR1 MNHEY, CDR2 SMNVEV (reference sequence). This CDR3 comprises 12 residues. CDR3 DNA sequence: TGTGCCAGCAGTACTGTAGCGGGGGGCCCCCTTTTT. Translation gives CASSTVAGGPLF.

This rearrangement joins TRBV7-2 to TRBJ1-1; D remains ambiguous. Germline V gene sequence: CDR1 SGHTA, CDR2 FQGNSA. Trimming pared 3 bases from V and 7 bases from J, leaving 3 bases between. CDR3 length: 10 amino acids. The CDR3 DNA follows: TGTGCCAGCAGCTTTGGTGAAGCTTTCTTT. This translates into CASSFGEAFF.